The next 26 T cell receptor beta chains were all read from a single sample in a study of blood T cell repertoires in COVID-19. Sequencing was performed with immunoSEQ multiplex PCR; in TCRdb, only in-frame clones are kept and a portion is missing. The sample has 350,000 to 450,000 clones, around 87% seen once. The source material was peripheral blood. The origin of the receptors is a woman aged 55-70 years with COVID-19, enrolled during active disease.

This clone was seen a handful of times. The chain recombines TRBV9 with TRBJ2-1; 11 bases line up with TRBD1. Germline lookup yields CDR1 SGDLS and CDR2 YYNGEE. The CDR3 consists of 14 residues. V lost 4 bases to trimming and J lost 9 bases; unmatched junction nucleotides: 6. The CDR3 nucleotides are TGTGCCAGCAGCACCGGACAGGGGGCCGTTGAGCAGTTCTTC. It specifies CASSTGQGAVEQFF.

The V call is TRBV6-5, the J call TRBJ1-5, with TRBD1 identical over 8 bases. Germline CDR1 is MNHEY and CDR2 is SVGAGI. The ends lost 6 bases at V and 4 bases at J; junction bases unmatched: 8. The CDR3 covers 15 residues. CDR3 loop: CASRLAGGENQPQHF. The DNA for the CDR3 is TGTGCCAGCAGGCTCGCAGGGGGCGAAAATCAGCCCCAGCATTTT.

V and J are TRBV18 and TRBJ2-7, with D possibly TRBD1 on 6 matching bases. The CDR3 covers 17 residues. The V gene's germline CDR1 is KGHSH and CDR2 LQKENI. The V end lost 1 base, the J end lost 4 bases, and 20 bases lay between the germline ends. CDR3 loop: CASSPRGPDRVAYEQYF. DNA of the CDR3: TGTGCCAGCTCACCACGGGGCCCGGACAGAGTAGCGTACGAGCAGTACTTC.

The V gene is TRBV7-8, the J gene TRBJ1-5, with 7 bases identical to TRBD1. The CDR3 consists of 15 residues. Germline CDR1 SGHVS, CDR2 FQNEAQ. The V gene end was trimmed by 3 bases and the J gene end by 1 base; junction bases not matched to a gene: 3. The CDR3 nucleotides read TGTGCCAGCAGCTTCGACAGGGCGAGCAATCAGCCCCAGCATTTT. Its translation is CASSFDRASNQPQHF. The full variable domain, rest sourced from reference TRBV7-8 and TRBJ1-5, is GAGVSQSPRYKVAKRGQDVALRCDPISGHVSLFWYQQALGQGPEFLTYFQNEAQLDKSGLPSDRFFAERPEGSVSTLKIQRTQQEDSAVYLCASSFDRASNQPQHFGDGTRLSIL.

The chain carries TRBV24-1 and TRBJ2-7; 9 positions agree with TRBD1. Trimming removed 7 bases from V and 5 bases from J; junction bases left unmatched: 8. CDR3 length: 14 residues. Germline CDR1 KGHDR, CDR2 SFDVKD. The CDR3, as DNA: TGTGCCACCAGCAAACCCGGGACAGGGAACGAGCAGTACTTC. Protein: CATSKPGTGNEQYF.

CDR3 residues: CASSLLVAGGNEQFF. CDR3 bases: TGTGCCAGCAGCTTGCTAGTAGCGGGGGGAAATGAGCAGTTCTTC. The V call is TRBV5-4, the J call TRBJ2-1; 10 positions match TRBD2. Germline lookup yields CDR1 SGHNT and CDR2 YYREEE (reference sequence). The length of the CDR3 is 15 residues. The V gene end was trimmed by 1 base and the J gene end by 7 bases; junction bases not matched to a gene: 5.

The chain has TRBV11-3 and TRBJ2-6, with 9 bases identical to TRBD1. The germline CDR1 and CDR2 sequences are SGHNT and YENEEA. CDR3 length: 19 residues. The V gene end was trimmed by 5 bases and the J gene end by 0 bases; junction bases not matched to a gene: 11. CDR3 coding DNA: TGTGCCAGCAGCCCTGCTGCGGGACAGGGAGTCTCTGGGGCCAACGTCCTGACTTTC. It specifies CASSPAAGQGVSGANVLTF.

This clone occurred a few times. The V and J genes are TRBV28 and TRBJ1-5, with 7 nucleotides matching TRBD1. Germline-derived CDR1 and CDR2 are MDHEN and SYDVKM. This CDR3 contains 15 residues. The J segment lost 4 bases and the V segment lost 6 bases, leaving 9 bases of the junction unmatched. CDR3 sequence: CASSLTGDWNQPQHF. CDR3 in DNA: TGTGCCAGCAGCCTTACAGGGGATTGGAATCAGCCCCAGCATTTT. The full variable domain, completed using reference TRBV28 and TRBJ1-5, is DVKVTQSSRYLVKRTGEKVFLECVQDMDHENMFWYRQDPGLGLRLIYFSYDVKMKEKGDIPEGYSVSREKKERFSLILESASTNQTSMYLCASSLTGDWNQPQHFGDGTRLSIL.

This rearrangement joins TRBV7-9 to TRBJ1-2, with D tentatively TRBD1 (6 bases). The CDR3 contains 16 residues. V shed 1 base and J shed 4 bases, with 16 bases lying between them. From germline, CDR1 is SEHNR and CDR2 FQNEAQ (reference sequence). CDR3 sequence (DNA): TGTGCCAGCAGCTTAGTAGATTCCCGGACAGCCTATGGCTACACCTTC. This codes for CASSLVDSRTAYGYTF.

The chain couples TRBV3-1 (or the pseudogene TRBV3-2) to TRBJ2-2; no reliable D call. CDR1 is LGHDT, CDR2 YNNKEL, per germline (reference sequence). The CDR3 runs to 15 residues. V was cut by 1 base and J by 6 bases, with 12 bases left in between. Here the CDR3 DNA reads TGTGCCAGCAGCCAAGCCCGTCCGTCGTCCGGGGAGCTGTTTTTT. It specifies CASSQARPSSGELFF.

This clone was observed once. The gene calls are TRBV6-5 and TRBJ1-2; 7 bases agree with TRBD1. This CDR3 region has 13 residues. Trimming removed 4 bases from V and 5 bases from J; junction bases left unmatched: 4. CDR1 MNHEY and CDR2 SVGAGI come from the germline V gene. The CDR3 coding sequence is TGTGCCAGCAGTTCCCTACAGGGGTATGGCTACACCTTC. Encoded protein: CASSSLQGYGYTF.

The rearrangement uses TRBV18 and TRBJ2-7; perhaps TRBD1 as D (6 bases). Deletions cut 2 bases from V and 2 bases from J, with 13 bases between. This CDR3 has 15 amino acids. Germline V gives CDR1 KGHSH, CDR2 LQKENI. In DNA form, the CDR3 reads TGTGCCAGCTCACCAGCCAAGGACAGCACCTACGAGCAGTACTTC. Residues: CASSPAKDSTYEQYF.

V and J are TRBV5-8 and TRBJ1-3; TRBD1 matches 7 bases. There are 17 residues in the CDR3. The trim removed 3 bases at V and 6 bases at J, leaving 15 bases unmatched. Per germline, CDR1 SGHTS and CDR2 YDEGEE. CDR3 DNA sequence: TGTGCCAGCAGCTCCTTGCGGACAGGAAGCGTCTTAAACACCATATATTTT. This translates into CASSSLRTGSVLNTIYF.

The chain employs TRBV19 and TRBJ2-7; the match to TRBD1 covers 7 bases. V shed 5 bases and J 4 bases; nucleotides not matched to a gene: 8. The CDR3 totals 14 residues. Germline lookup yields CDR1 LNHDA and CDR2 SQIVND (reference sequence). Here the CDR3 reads CASSRIGTAYEQYF. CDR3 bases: TGTGCCAGTAGTCGAATCGGGACAGCTTACGAGCAGTACTTC.

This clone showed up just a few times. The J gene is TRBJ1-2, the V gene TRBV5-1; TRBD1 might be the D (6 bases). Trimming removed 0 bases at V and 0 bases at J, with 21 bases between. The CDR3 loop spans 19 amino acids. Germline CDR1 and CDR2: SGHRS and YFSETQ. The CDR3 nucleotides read TGCGCCAGCAGCTTGGCCAGAATGGGACATTCCCAAGCTAACTATGGCTACACCTTC. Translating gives CASSLARMGHSQANYGYTF.

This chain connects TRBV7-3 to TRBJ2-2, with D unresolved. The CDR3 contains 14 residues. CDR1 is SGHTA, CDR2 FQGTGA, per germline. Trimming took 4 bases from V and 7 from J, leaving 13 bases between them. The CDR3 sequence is CASSSVVYGGELFF. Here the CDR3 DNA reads TGTGCCAGCAGCTCGGTAGTATATGGCGGGGAGCTGTTTTTT.

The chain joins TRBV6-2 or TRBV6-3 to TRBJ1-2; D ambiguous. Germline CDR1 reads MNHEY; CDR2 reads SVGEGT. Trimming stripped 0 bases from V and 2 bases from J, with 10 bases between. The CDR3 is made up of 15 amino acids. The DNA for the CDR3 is TGTGCCAGCAGTTACTCGGCAGCCGGGAACTATGGCTACACCTTC. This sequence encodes CASSYSAAGNYGYTF.

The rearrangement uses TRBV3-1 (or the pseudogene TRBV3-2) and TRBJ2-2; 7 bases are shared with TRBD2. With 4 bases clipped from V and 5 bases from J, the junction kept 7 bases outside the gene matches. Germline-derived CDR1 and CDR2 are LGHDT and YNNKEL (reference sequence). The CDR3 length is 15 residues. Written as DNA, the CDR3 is TGTGCCAGCAGCCCCCTCGGACTAGGGACCGGGGAGCTGTTTTTT. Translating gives CASSPLGLGTGELFF.

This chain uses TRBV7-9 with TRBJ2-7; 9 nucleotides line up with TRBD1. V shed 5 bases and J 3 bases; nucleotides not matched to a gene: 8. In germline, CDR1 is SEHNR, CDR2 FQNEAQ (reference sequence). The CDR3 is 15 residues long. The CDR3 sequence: CASSTTDRGGYEQYF. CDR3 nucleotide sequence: TGTGCCAGCAGCACTACGGACAGGGGAGGCTACGAGCAGTACTTC.

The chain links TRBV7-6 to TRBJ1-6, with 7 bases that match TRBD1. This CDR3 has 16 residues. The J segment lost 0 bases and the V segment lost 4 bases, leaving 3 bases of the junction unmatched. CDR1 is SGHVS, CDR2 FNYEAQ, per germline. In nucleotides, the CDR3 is TGTGCCAGCAGCTCCAGGGGGAGCTCCTATAATTCACCCCTCCACTTT. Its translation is CASSSRGSSYNSPLHF.

As DNA, the CDR3 is TGTGCCAGCAGCTTGGTTAGGACAATGAACACTGAAGCTTTCTTT. Encoded protein: CASSLVRTMNTEAFF. V gene TRBV5-5 combines with J gene TRBJ1-1; the D gene is possibly TRBD1 (5 bases). Between the trimmed V and J ends, which lost 0 bases and 0 bases, there was a span of 9 bases. Germline V gives CDR1 SGHKS, CDR2 YYEKEE (reference sequence). CDR3 length equals 15 residues. Full variable domain (missing parts from reference TRBV5-5 and TRBJ1-1): DAGVTQSPTHLIKTRGQQVTLRCSPISGHKSVSWYQQVLGQGPQFIFQYYEKEERGRGNFPDRFSARQFPNYSSELNVNALLLGDSALYLCASSLVRTMNTEAFFGQGTRLTVV.

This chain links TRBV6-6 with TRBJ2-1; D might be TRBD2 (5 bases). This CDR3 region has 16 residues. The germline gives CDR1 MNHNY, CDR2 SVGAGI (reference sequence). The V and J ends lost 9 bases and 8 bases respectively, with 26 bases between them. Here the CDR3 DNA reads TGTGCCAGTCTTGAGAGGGAGTTAGCCGCAGTCGATGAGCAGTTCTTC. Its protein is CASLERELAAVDEQFF.

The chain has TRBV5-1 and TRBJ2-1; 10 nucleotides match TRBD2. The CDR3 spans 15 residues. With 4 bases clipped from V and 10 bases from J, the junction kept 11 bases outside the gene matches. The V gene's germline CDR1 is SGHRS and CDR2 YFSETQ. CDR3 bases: TGCGCCAGCAGCGGTAGCGGGGGGCTGAGGGCGGAGCAGTTCTTC. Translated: CASSGSGGLRAEQFF.

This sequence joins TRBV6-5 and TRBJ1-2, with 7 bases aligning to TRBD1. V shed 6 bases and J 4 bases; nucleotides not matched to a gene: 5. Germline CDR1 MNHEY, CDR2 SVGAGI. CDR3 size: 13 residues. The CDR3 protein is CASSPGTVYGYTF. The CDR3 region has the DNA TGTGCCAGCAGCCCCGGGACAGTCTATGGCTACACCTTC.

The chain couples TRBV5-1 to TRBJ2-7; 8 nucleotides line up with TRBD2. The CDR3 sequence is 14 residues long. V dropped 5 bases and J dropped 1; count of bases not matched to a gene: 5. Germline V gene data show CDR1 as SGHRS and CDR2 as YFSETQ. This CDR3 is CASRVRGGSYEQYF. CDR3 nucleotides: TGCGCCAGCAGGGTCCGGGGGGGATCCTACGAGCAGTACTTC. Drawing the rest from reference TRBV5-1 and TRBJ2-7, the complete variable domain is KAGVTQTPRYLIKTRGQQVTLSCSPISGHRSVSWYQQTPGQGLQFLFEYFSETQRNKGNFPGRFSGRQFSNSRSEMNVSTLELGDSALYLCASRVRGGSYEQYFGPGTRLTVT.

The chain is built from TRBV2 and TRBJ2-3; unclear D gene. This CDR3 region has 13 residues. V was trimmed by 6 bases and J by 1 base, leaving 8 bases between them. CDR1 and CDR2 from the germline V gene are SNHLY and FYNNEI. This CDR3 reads CASRSFRTDTQYF. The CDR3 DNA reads TGTGCCAGCAGGAGTTTCCGCACAGATACGCAGTATTTT.